This TCR beta chain was found in a study of cytotoxic CD8 clonotypes in ibrutinib-treated CLL. Across the whole study: Investigators reported roughly 24 partial and 2 complete responses; after median approximately 63 months, around 15 patients remained remitted and about twelve progressed. Study results and limitations: Sustained-remission patients were sampled at one set of times and progressing patients at different ones. Rising at ibrutinib response, clonality subsequently fell back toward baseline at progression.

About this clone itself: Its antigen is undetermined.

This CDR3 has 16 residues. V shed 4 bases, J shed 6 bases, and the junction held 11 bases outside the gene matches. Germline V gene data show CDR1 as MDHEN and CDR2 as SYDVKM. Sequenced by immunoSEQ multiplex PCR; TCRdb stores in-frame clones only, minus some. The repertoire holds under 200,000 clones, with approximately 80% as singletons. Sequenced material: PBMCs, taken after 24 months of ibrutinib treatment. This sequence was found in a human donor with chronic lymphocytic leukemia. The chain couples TRBV28 to TRBJ1-4, with 7 bases fitting TRBD1. The CDR3 here is CASSSLGTGDYEKLFF. In DNA, the CDR3 is TGTGCCAGCAGTTCGTTAGGTACAGGGGATTATGAAAAACTGTTTTTT.